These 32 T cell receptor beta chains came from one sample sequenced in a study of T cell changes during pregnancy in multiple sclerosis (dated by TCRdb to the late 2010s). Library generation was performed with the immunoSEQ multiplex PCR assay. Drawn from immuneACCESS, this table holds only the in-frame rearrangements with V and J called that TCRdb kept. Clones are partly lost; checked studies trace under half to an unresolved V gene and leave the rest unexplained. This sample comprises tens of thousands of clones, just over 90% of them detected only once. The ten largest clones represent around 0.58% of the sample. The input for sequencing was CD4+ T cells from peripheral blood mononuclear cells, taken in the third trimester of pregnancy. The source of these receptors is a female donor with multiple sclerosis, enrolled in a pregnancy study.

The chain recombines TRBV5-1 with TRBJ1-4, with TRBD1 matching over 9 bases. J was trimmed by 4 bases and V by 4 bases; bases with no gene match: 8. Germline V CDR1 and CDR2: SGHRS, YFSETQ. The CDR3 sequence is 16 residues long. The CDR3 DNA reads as TGCGCCAGCAGCACGGGACAGGGAAAACGTAATGAAAAACTGTTTTTT. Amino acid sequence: CASSTGQGKRNEKLFF.

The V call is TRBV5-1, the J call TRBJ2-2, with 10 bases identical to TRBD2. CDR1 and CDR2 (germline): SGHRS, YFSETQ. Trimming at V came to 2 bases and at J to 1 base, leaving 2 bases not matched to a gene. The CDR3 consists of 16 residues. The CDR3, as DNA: TGCGCCAGCAGCTTCCGGACTAGCGGGAACACCGGGGAGCTGTTTTTT. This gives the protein CASSFRTSGNTGELFF.

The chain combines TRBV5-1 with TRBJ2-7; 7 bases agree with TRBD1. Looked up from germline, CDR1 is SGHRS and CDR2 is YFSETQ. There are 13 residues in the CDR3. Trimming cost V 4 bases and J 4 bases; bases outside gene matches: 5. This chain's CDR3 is CASSLDRSYEQYF. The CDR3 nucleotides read TGCGCCAGCAGCCTGGACAGGAGTTACGAGCAGTACTTC.

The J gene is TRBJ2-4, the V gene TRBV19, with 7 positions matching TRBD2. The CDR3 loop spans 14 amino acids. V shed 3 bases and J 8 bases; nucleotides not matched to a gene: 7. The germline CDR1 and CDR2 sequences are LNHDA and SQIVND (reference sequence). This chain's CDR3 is CASSMLAGMDIQYF. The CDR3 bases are TGTGCCAGTAGTATGTTAGCGGGTATGGACATTCAGTACTTC.

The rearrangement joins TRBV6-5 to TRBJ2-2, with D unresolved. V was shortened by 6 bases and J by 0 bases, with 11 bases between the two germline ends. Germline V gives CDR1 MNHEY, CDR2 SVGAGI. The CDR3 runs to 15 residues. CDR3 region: CASRADNTNTGELFF. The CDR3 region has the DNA TGTGCCAGCAGGGCTGATAATACGAACACCGGGGAGCTGTTTTTT.

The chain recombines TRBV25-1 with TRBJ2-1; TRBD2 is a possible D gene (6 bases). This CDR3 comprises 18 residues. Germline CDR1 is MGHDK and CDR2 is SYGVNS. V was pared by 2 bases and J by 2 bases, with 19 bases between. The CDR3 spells CASSEKARSGLTYNEQFF. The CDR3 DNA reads TGTGCCAGCAGTGAAAAGGCTCGCTCGGGACTCACCTACAATGAGCAGTTCTTC.

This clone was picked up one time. CDR3 protein: CASSPDRNLNQPQHF. CDR3 coding DNA: TGTGCCAGCAGCCCTGACAGGAACCTCAATCAGCCCCAGCATTTT. V and J are TRBV6-5 and TRBJ1-5, with TRBD1 as a possible D gene (6 bases). Trimming cost V 6 bases and J 3 bases, with 15 bases left between them. CDR3 length: 15 amino acids. Germline V gives CDR1 MNHEY, CDR2 SVGAGI.

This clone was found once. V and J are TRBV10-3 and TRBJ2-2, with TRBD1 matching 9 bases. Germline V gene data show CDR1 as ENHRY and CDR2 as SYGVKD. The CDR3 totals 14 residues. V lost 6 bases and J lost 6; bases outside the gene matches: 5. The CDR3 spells CAIRVQGAAGELFF. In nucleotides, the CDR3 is TGTGCCATCAGGGTACAGGGGGCCGCCGGGGAGCTGTTTTTT.

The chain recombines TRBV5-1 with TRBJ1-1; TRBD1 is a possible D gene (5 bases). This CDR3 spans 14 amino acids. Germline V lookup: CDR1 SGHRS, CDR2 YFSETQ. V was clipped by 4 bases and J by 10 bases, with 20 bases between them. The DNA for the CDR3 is TGCGCCAGCAGCCCCCGGTGGGGGGAGGTCGTAGCTTTCTTT. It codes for CASSPRWGEVVAFF.

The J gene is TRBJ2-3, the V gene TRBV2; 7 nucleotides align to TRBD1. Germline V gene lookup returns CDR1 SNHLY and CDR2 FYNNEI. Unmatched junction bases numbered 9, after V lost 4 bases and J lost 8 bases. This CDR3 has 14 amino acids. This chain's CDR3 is CASSGETGKATQYF. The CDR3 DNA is TGTGCCAGCAGTGGAGAGACAGGGAAGGCTACGCAGTATTTT.

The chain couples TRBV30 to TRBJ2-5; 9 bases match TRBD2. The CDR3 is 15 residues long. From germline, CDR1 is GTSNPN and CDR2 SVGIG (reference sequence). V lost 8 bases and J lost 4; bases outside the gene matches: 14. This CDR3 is CARGGSGGSGETQYF. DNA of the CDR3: TGTGCCCGCGGGGGTAGCGGGGGTTCGGGAGAGACCCAGTACTTC.

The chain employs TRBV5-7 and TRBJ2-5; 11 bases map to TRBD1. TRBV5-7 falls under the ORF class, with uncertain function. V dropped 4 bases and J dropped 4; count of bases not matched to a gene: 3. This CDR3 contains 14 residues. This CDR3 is CASSGDRGGETQYF. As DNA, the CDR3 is TGTGCCAGCAGCGGGGACAGGGGGGGAGAGACCCAGTACTTC.

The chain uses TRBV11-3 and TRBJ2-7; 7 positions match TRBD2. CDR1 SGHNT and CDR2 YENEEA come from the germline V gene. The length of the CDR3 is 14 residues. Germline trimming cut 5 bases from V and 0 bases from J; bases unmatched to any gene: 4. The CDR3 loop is CASSAASGSYEQYF. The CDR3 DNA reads TGTGCCAGCAGCGCGGCTAGCGGCTCCTACGAGCAGTACTTC.

This CDR3 reads CASSRRTGSEQYF. The CDR3 DNA reads as TGTGCCAGCAGCCGCCGCACAGGGAGCGAGCAGTACTTC. The chain joins TRBV11-2 to TRBJ2-7; possibly TRBD1 for D (6 bases). The CDR3 runs to 13 residues. Germline V CDR1 and CDR2: SGHAT, FQNNGV. V was pared by 5 bases and J by 6 bases, with 14 bases between. Full variable domain (rest looked up from reference TRBV11-2 and TRBJ2-7): EAGVAQSPRYKIIEKRQSVAFWCNPISGHATLYWYQQILGQGPKLLIQFQNNGVVDDSQLPKDRFSAERLKGVDSTLKIQPAKLEDSAVYLCASSRRTGSEQYFGPGTRLTVT.

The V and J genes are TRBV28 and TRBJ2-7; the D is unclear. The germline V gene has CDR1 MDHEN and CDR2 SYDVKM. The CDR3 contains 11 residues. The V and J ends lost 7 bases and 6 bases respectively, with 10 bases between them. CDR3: CASTSPGEQYF. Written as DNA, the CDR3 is TGTGCCAGCACCTCCCCGGGCGAGCAGTACTTC.

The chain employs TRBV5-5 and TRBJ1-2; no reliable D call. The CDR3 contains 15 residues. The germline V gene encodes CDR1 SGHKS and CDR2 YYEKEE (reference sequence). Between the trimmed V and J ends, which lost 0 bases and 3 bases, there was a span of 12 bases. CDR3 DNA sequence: TGTGCCAGCAGCTTGGGTGTGTGGAGCGACTATGGCTACACCTTC. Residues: CASSLGVWSDYGYTF.

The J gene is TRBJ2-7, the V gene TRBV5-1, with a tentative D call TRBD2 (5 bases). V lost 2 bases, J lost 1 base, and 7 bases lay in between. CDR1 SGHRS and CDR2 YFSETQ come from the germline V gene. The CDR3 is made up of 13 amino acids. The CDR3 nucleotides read TGCGCCAGCAGCTTAGGGAGTTCCTACGAGCAGTACTTC. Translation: CASSLGSSYEQYF. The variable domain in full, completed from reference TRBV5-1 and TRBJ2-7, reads KAGVTQTPRYLIKTRGQQVTLSCSPISGHRSVSWYQQTPGQGLQFLFEYFSETQRNKGNFPGRFSGRQFSNSRSEMNVSTLELGDSALYLCASSLGSSYEQYFGPGTRLTVT.

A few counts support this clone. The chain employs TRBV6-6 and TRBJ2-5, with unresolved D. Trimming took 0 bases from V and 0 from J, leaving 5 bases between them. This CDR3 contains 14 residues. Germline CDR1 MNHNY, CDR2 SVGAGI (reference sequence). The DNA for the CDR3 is TGTGCCAGCAGTTACTCGACAAACCAAGAGACCCAGTACTTC. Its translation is CASSYSTNQETQYF.

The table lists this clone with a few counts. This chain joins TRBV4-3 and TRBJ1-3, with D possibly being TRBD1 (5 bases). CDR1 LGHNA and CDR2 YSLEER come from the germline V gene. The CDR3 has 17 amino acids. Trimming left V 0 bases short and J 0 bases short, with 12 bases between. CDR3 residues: CASSQEPQGGSGNTIYF. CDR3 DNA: TGCGCCAGCAGCCAAGAACCCCAGGGCGGCTCTGGAAACACCATATATTTT.

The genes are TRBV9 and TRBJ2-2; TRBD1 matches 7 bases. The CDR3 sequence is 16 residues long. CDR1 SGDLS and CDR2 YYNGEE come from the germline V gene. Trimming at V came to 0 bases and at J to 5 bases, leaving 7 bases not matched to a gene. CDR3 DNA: TGTGCCAGCAGCGTAGGGGCGGCAGGGGGAACCGGGGAGCTGTTTTTT. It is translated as CASSVGAAGGTGELFF.

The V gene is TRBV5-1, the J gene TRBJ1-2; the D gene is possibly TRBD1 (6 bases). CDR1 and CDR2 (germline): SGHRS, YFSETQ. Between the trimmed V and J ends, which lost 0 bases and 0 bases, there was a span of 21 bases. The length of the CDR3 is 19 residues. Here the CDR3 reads CASSLAWDTRGTANYGYTF. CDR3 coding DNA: TGCGCCAGCAGCTTGGCCTGGGACACAAGGGGAACGGCTAACTATGGCTACACCTTC.

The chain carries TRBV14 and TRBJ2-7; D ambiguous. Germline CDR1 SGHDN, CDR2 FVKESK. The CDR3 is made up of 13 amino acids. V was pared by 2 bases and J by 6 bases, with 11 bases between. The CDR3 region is CASSQRVSIEQYF. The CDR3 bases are TGTGCCAGCAGCCAACGGGTATCAATCGAGCAGTACTTC.

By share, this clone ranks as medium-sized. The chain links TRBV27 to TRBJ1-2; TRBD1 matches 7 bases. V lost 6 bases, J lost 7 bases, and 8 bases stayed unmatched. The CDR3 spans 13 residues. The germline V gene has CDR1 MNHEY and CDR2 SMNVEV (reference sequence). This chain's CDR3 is CASSFTGVGGYTF. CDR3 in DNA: TGTGCCAGCAGCTTTACAGGGGTGGGTGGCTACACCTTC.

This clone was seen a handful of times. The chain's CDR3 is CASSEGGGWDHNEQFF. The CDR3 DNA is TGTGCCAGCAGTGAAGGGGGGGGCTGGGACCACAATGAGCAGTTCTTC. This sequence joins TRBV6-1 and TRBJ2-1; D might be TRBD2 (7 bases). The CDR3 extends over 16 amino acids. CDR1 is MNHNS, CDR2 SASEGT, per germline. The germline V and J ends were trimmed by 1 base and 5 bases, with 15 bases remaining between them.

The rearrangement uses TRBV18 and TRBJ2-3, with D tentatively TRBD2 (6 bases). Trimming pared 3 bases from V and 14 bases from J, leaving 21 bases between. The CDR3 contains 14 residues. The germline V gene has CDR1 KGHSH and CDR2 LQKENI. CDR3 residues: CASSPGVGGAHRYF. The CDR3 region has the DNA TGTGCCAGCTCACCCGGGGTTGGAGGGGCCCATCGGTATTTT.

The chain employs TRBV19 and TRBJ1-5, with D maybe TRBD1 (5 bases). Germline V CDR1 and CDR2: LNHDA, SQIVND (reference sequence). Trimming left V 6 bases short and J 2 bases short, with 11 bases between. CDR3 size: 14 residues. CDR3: CASSVEGRNQPQHF. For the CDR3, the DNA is TGTGCCAGTAGCGTGGAGGGACGCAATCAGCCCCAGCATTTT.

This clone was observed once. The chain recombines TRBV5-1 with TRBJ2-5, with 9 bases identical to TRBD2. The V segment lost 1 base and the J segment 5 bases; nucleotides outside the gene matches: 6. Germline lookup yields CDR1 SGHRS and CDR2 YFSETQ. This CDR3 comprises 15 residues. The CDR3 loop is CASSLPPSGRETQYF. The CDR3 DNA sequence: TGCGCCAGCAGCTTGCCTCCGAGCGGGAGGGAGACCCAGTACTTC.

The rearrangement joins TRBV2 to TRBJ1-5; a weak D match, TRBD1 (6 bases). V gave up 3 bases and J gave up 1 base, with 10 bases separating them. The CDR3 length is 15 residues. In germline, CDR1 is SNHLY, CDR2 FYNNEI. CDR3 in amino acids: CASSDRGSSNQPQHF. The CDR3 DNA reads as TGTGCCAGCAGTGACAGGGGCTCAAGCAATCAGCCCCAGCATTTT.

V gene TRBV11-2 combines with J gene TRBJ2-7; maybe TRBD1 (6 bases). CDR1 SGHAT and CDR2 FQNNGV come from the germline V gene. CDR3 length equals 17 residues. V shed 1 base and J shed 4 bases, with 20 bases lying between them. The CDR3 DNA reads TGTGCCAGCAGCTTAGTGGGGGTCGGGACAAACTTTTACGAGCAGTACTTC. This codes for CASSLVGVGTNFYEQYF. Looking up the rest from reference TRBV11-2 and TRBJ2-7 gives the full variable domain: EAGVAQSPRYKIIEKRQSVAFWCNPISGHATLYWYQQILGQGPKLLIQFQNNGVVDDSQLPKDRFSAERLKGVDSTLKIQPAKLEDSAVYLCASSLVGVGTNFYEQYFGPGTRLTVT.

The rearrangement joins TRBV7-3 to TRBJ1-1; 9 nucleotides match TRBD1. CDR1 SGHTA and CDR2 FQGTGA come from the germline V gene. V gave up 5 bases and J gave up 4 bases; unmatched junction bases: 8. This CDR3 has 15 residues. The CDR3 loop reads CASSLRTGASTEAFF. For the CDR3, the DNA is TGTGCCAGCAGCCTACGGACAGGGGCGAGCACTGAAGCTTTCTTT.

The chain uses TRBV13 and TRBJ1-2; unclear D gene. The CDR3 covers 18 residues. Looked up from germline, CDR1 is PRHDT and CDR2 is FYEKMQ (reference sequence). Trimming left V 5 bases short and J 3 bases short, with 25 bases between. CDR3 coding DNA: TGTGCCAGCAGCATACTCCCCAGACAAGGACGGAGGGACTATGGCTACACCTTC. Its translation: CASSILPRQGRRDYGYTF.

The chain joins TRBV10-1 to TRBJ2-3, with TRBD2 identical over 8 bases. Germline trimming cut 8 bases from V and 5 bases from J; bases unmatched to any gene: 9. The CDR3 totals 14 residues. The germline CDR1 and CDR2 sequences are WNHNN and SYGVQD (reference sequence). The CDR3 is CASGGAGAGDTQYF. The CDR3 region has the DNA TGCGCCAGCGGGGGAGCGGGAGCCGGAGATACGCAGTATTTT.